The 25 T cell receptor beta chains listed next were all sequenced from one sample in a study of blood T cell repertoires in COVID-19. Profiling relied on immunoSEQ multiplex PCR, and the TCRdb table lists in-frame clones only, not all of them. The table shows around 26,000 clones, with roughly 79% occurring only once. Sequenced sample: peripheral blood. All receptors come from a man aged 70 or older with acute or convalescent COVID-19.

The chain recombines TRBV9 with TRBJ2-1; D uncertain. There are 13 residues in the CDR3. The germline gives CDR1 SGDLS, CDR2 YYNGEE. Between the trimmed V and J ends, which lost 0 bases and 8 bases, there was a span of 9 bases. DNA of the CDR3: TGTGCCAGCAGCGTAGACCCAGAATATGAGCAGTTCTTC. Protein: CASSVDPEYEQFF.

This chain joins TRBV6-6 and TRBJ2-1; 7 nucleotides agree with TRBD2. The V and J ends lost 11 bases and 4 bases, in that order; junction bases with no gene match: 11. The germline gives CDR1 MNHNY, CDR2 SVGAGI (reference sequence). The CDR3 is 14 amino acids. CDR3 bases: TGTGCCTCTCACGCCGGGACTACGTACAATGAGCAGTTCTTC. This gives the protein CASHAGTTYNEQFF.

This chain joins TRBV28 and TRBJ2-7; D call uncertain. This CDR3 is 13 amino acids long. The V gene's germline CDR1 is MDHEN and CDR2 SYDVKM. V lost 3 bases and J lost 7, with 13 bases in between. The DNA for the CDR3 is TGTGCCAGCAGTTTCCCGAGGCAGTTAGAGCAGTACTTC. Translated: CASSFPRQLEQYF.

The rearrangement joins TRBV5-1 to TRBJ1-4; D call uncertain. Between the trimmed V and J ends, which lost 4 bases and 8 bases, there was a span of 9 bases. The germline V gene encodes CDR1 SGHRS and CDR2 YFSETQ. CDR3 length equals 12 residues. In DNA, the CDR3 is TGCGCCAGCAGCGCAGGTGGGGAAAAACTGTTTTTT. It yields the protein CASSAGGEKLFF. Full variable domain (rest looked up from reference TRBV5-1 and TRBJ1-4): KAGVTQTPRYLIKTRGQQVTLSCSPISGHRSVSWYQQTPGQGLQFLFEYFSETQRNKGNFPGRFSGRQFSNSRSEMNVSTLELGDSALYLCASSAGGEKLFFGSGTQLSVL.

This clone appeared a single time. The CDR3 DNA sequence: TGCGCCAGCAGCGACAGGACAGGGGCCCTGAACACTGAAGCTTTCTTT. This codes for CASSDRTGALNTEAFF. V is TRBV5-1 and J is TRBJ1-1, with TRBD1 matching 9 bases. The CDR3 has 16 amino acids. J gave up 0 bases and V 4 bases, and 7 bases lay outside the gene matches. Germline CDR1 reads SGHRS; CDR2 reads YFSETQ.

This rearrangement joins TRBV7-2 to TRBJ2-7; 11 positions match TRBD2. The CDR3 covers 16 residues. The germline CDR1 and CDR2 sequences are SGHTA and FQGNSA. V lost 0 bases, J lost 2 bases, and 3 bases stayed unmatched. The CDR3 loop is CASSLAGLAGAYEQYF. Here the CDR3 DNA reads TGTGCCAGCAGCTTAGCTGGACTAGCGGGCGCCTACGAGCAGTACTTC.

The chain employs TRBV7-2 and TRBJ2-7, with TRBD1 as a possible D gene (6 bases). Trimming left V 5 bases short and J 0 bases short, with 17 bases between. The V gene's germline CDR1 is SGHTA and CDR2 FQGNSA. The CDR3 loop spans 16 amino acids. CDR3 sequence (DNA): TGTGCCAGCAGCCCCTTGGGGGCATCGAGCTCCTACGAGCAGTACTTC. Its translation: CASSPLGASSSYEQYF.

The DNA for the CDR3 is TGTGCCAGCAGCCCGACCGGGACTAGCGGTTACAATGAGCAGTTCTTC. This encodes CASSPTGTSGYNEQFF. The J gene is TRBJ2-1, the V gene TRBV21-1; the D segment call TRBD2 is taken from the table without a DNA check. TRBV21-1 is assigned pseudogene status. This CDR3 is 16 amino acids long.

This chain joins TRBV6-2 or TRBV6-3 and TRBJ1-5; D not resolved. V was pared by 6 bases and J by 7 bases, with 16 bases between. This CDR3 comprises 14 residues. The germline V gene has CDR1 MNHEY and CDR2 SVGEGT. The CDR3 loop is CASSPGLGQQPQHF. CDR3 sequence (DNA): TGTGCCAGCAGCCCCGGCCTTGGGCAGCAGCCCCAGCATTTT.

The gene calls are TRBV27 and TRBJ2-3, with TRBD2 matching 10 bases. The CDR3 spans 17 residues. Losses at the gene ends were 8 bases for V and 8 bases for J; bases not matched to a gene: 19. CDR1 and CDR2 from the germline V gene are MNHEY and SMNVEV (reference sequence). This CDR3 is CASGGRSGRTAGVTQYF. The DNA for the CDR3 is TGTGCCAGCGGGGGTCGTAGCGGGAGGACGGCCGGCGTTACGCAGTATTTT.

The chain uses TRBV11-2 and TRBJ1-5, with D perhaps matching TRBD1 (5 bases). Germline V CDR1 and CDR2: SGHAT, FQNNGV. The CDR3 is 14 amino acids. The germline V and J ends were trimmed by 3 bases and 1 base, with 7 bases remaining between them. CDR3 bases: TGTGCCAGCAGCTTGGAGGGGAGCAATCAGCCCCAGCATTTT. Translating it yields CASSLEGSNQPQHF.

The chain uses TRBV3-1 (or the pseudogene TRBV3-2) and TRBJ1-2; 9 bases align to TRBD1. The trim removed 5 bases at V and 0 bases at J, leaving 13 bases unmatched. Germline V gene sequence: CDR1 LGHDT, CDR2 YNNKEL (reference sequence). CDR3 length: 18 amino acids. The CDR3 loop is CASSVSTGGAGPNYGYTF. The CDR3 nucleotides read TGTGCCAGCAGCGTAAGTACAGGGGGCGCAGGACCTAACTATGGCTACACCTTC.

This clone was seen a single time. V gene TRBV23-1 combines with J gene TRBJ1-6; 10 positions match TRBD1. TRBV23-1 is sorted into the ORF group, with uncertain function. The CDR3 runs to 16 residues. The V and J ends lost 3 bases and 3 bases, in that order; junction bases with no gene match: 2. The CDR3 loop is CASSHWTGGYNSPLHF. The DNA of the CDR3 is TGCGCCAGCAGTCATTGGACAGGGGGCTATAATTCACCCCTCCACTTT.

The chain recombines TRBV7-2 with TRBJ2-3; 13 bases align to TRBD2. Germline loops: CDR1 SGHTA, CDR2 FQGNSA. CDR3 length equals 15 residues. V lost 5 bases, J lost 5 bases, and 4 bases stayed unmatched. The chain's CDR3 is CASSPWTSGRDTQYF. CDR3 DNA: TGTGCCAGCAGCCCCTGGACTAGCGGGAGAGATACGCAGTATTTT.

The rearrangement joins TRBV9 to TRBJ2-1; tentative D call: TRBD1 (6 bases). Germline V gene data show CDR1 as SGDLS and CDR2 as YYNGEE. There are 15 residues in the CDR3. Trimming stripped 5 bases from V and 4 bases from J, with 16 bases between. The chain's CDR3 is CASSHRDTSYNEQFF. The CDR3 DNA reads TGTGCCAGCAGTCACCGGGACACCTCGTACAATGAGCAGTTCTTC.

This clone was found once. In nucleotides, the CDR3 is TGTGCCAGCTCAAAGGGGACAGTCGAAAAACTGTTTTTT. This gives the protein CASSKGTVEKLFF. The chain recombines TRBV18 with TRBJ1-4; the match to TRBD1 covers 7 bases. CDR3 length equals 13 residues. Germline-derived CDR1 and CDR2 are KGHSH and LQKENI. Trimming removed 5 bases from V and 8 bases from J; junction bases left unmatched: 5.

This clone was seen once. The genes are TRBV5-4 and TRBJ1-6; the match to TRBD1 covers 7 bases. The germline gives CDR1 SGHNT, CDR2 YYREEE (reference sequence). The V gene end was trimmed by 6 bases and the J gene end by 1 base; junction bases not matched to a gene: 7. This CDR3 is built from 16 residues. CDR3 nucleotide sequence: TGTGCCAGCACGGAGGGGGCAGGGTCCTATAATTCACCCCTCCACTTT. Translating it yields CASTEGAGSYNSPLHF.

The chain is built from TRBV7-2 and TRBJ1-6; D call uncertain. V lost 7 bases and J lost 7, with 17 bases in between. This CDR3 has 15 residues. CDR1 and CDR2 from the germline V gene are SGHTA and FQGNSA. This CDR3 is CASIDGLGSNSPLHF. The CDR3 DNA follows: TGTGCCAGCATTGATGGTTTAGGTAGCAATTCACCCCTCCACTTT.

This clone was picked up a small number of times. The CDR3 DNA is TGTGCCAGCAGCCTTTCTAGCGGGAGTGCCTACGAGCAGTACTTC. This encodes CASSLSSGSAYEQYF. This chain links TRBV28 with TRBJ2-7; 10 bases agree with TRBD2. The CDR3 has 15 amino acids. Germline V gene lookup returns CDR1 MDHEN and CDR2 SYDVKM. The ends lost 6 bases at V and 2 bases at J; junction bases unmatched: 7.

This chain uses TRBV3-1 (or the pseudogene TRBV3-2) with TRBJ2-2; 9 positions agree with TRBD2. The germline V gene encodes CDR1 LGHDT and CDR2 YNNKEL (reference sequence). This CDR3 contains 18 residues. Losses at the gene ends were 4 bases for V and 2 bases for J; bases not matched to a gene: 11. The CDR3 DNA follows: TGTGCCAGCAGCCTAAGCGAGCGGGGGGATAGAAACACCGGGGAGCTGTTTTTT. Translation: CASSLSERGDRNTGELFF.

This chain uses TRBV5-8 with TRBJ2-5; TRBD2 matches 7 bases. CDR3 size: 15 residues. The ends lost 5 bases at V and 8 bases at J; junction bases unmatched: 15. The germline V gene encodes CDR1 SGHTS and CDR2 YDEGEE. CDR3 DNA: TGTGCCAGCAGTTTAAGGGTCGCGACTAGCCCAACCCAGTACTTC. It encodes CASSLRVATSPTQYF.

This clone showed up just a few times. The chain links TRBV6-2 or TRBV6-3 to TRBJ2-7; 7 nucleotides match TRBD2. The trim removed 5 bases at V and 1 base at J, leaving 14 bases unmatched. Germline V gene sequence: CDR1 MNHEY, CDR2 SVGEGT. This CDR3 contains 17 residues. In nucleotides, the CDR3 is TGTGCCAGCAGTCGCCCAAATGGCGGGAGTTCGTCCTACGAGCAGTACTTC. Protein product: CASSRPNGGSSSYEQYF.

The rearrangement joins TRBV5-1 to TRBJ2-7; D is possibly TRBD2 (6 bases). Trimming stripped 3 bases from V and 0 bases from J, with 7 bases between. This CDR3 is 13 amino acids long. Germline lookup yields CDR1 SGHRS and CDR2 YFSETQ. CDR3 region: CASSYGSSYEQYF. CDR3 DNA sequence: TGCGCCAGCAGCTACGGGAGCTCCTACGAGCAGTACTTC.

This clone was counted only a few times. The rearrangement links TRBV5-1 to TRBJ1-5; D unresolved. Germline CDR1 reads SGHRS; CDR2 reads YFSETQ. Trimming pared 0 bases from V and 0 bases from J, leaving 7 bases between. There are 15 residues in the CDR3. The chain's CDR3 is CASSLDGSSNQPQHF. The CDR3 coding sequence is TGCGCCAGCAGCTTGGACGGGAGTAGCAATCAGCCCCAGCATTTT.

This clone was recorded a few times. The chain is built from TRBV6-2 or TRBV6-3 and TRBJ1-5, with D tentatively TRBD1 (6 bases). Trimming shortened V by 6 bases and J by 5 bases, and 11 bases separated the two germline ends. Germline-derived CDR1 and CDR2 are MNHEY and SVGEGT. The CDR3 has 13 amino acids. CDR3: CASSDRQDQPQHF. The CDR3 DNA reads TGTGCCAGCAGCGACAGGCAGGATCAGCCCCAGCATTTT.